These 27 T cell receptor beta chains came from one sample sequenced in a study of shared clonotypes between healthy human individuals. Produced via immunoSEQ multiplex PCR; TCRdb's table is partial and in-frame only. Of about 2.1 million clones listed, 93% are singletons. Terminally differentiated effector memory CD45RA+ cells were excluded from the naive CD8 cells, which were CD45RO-negative and positively selected for CCR7. Material: naive CD8+ T cells from PBMCs. These receptor sequences come from a man aged 18 to 30 in good health. Some clones in this sample may be carry-over from other donors' samples.

The chain recombines TRBV2 with TRBJ2-7; D call uncertain. CDR3 length: 13 residues. Trimming stripped 8 bases from V and 0 bases from J, with 11 bases between. Germline CDR1 is SNHLY and CDR2 is FYNNEI. This CDR3 reads CASLRQDSYEQYF. CDR3 nucleotide sequence: TGTGCCAGCCTACGGCAGGACTCCTACGAGCAGTACTTC.

V is TRBV27 and J is TRBJ2-7, with 8 bases aligning to TRBD2. The CDR3 contains 15 residues. V dropped 6 bases and J dropped 3; count of bases not matched to a gene: 10. The germline gives CDR1 MNHEY, CDR2 SMNVEV (reference sequence). CDR3 DNA: TGTGCCAGCAGCCCCCGGCCTAGCGGGTACTACGAGCAGTACTTC. This encodes CASSPRPSGYYEQYF.

CDR3: CASSHGTSETRPYEQYF. The CDR3 region has the DNA TGTGCCAGCAGCCATGGGACTAGCGAGACGAGGCCCTACGAGCAGTACTTC. The chain joins TRBV7-9 to TRBJ2-7; the match to TRBD2 covers 10 bases. This CDR3 spans 17 amino acids. Per the germline V gene, CDR1 is SEHNR and CDR2 is FQNEAQ (reference sequence). J lost 2 bases, V lost 5 bases, and 12 bases had no gene match.

This chain connects TRBV12-2 to TRBJ1-5; the table calls TRBD1, which could not be checked here. TRBV12-2 is reported as a pseudogene. The CDR3 has 14 residues. CDR3: CASRLQGHNQPQHF. The CDR3 nucleotides are TGTGCAAGTCGGTTACAGGGGCACAATCAGCCCCAGCATTTT.

V and J are TRBV7-8 and TRBJ2-7; 7 positions agree with TRBD2. The CDR3 totals 15 residues. The V segment lost 1 base and the J segment 3 bases; nucleotides outside the gene matches: 6. Looked up from germline, CDR1 is SGHVS and CDR2 is FQNEAQ. CDR3 sequence reads: CASSLGGGSIYEQYF. CDR3 coding DNA: TGTGCCAGCAGCTTAGGGGGGGGTTCGATCTACGAGCAGTACTTC.

The CDR3 sequence is CSVEVLSYRRSDTQYF. CDR3 bases: TGCAGCGTTGAAGTCCTTAGCTACAGACGGTCCGATACGCAGTATTTT. The V gene is TRBV29-1, the J gene TRBJ2-3, with D hard to call. This CDR3 has 16 amino acids. The germline V gene has CDR1 SQVTM and CDR2 ANQGSEA. The V end lost 1 base, the J end lost 6 bases, and 20 bases lay between the germline ends.

The chain couples TRBV28 to TRBJ1-2; the D is unclear. Trimming took off 2 bases at V and 4 bases at J, with 11 bases between the two ends. Germline lookup yields CDR1 MDHEN and CDR2 SYDVKM. The CDR3 consists of 14 residues. The CDR3 protein is CASSLGWERYGYTF. In nucleotides, the CDR3 is TGTGCCAGCAGTTTAGGGTGGGAACGCTATGGCTACACCTTC.

The rearrangement uses TRBV10-1 and TRBJ2-1, with D hard to call. Germline V CDR1 and CDR2: WNHNN, SYGVQD (reference sequence). Trimming removed 3 bases from V and 9 bases from J, with 18 bases in between. The CDR3 loop spans 15 amino acids. DNA for the CDR3: TGCGCCAGCAGTGAAGGGATTGGAGCTAGGGTTGAGCAGTTCTTC. Translation gives CASSEGIGARVEQFF.

The chain links TRBV14 to TRBJ1-5; possibly TRBD1 for D (5 bases). V was shortened by 1 base and J by 7 bases, with 8 bases between the two germline ends. This CDR3 has 13 amino acids. Germline V gene lookup returns CDR1 SGHDN and CDR2 FVKESK. The CDR3 region is CASSQGRGQPQHF. In DNA form, the CDR3 reads TGTGCCAGCAGCCAAGGGAGGGGCCAGCCCCAGCATTTT.

The chain couples TRBV28 to TRBJ2-3, with TRBD2 matching 11 bases. This CDR3 has 19 amino acids. CDR1 is MDHEN, CDR2 SYDVKM, per germline. The V segment lost 3 bases and the J segment 0 bases; nucleotides outside the gene matches: 11. This chain's CDR3 is CASSFDGLAGGYSTDTQYF. The CDR3 DNA reads TGTGCCAGCAGTTTTGACGGGCTAGCGGGGGGATATAGCACAGATACGCAGTATTTT.

This chain links TRBV7-9 with TRBJ2-2; a weak D match, TRBD2 (6 bases). CDR1 and CDR2 from the germline V gene are SEHNR and FQNEAQ (reference sequence). Deletions cut 8 bases from V and 0 bases from J, with 19 bases between. The CDR3 has 17 residues. The CDR3 DNA is TGTGCCAGCTTGCGGGAACCAGCGGGCTCGAACACCGGGGAGCTGTTTTTT. Translated: CASLREPAGSNTGELFF. The variable domain in full, completed from reference TRBV7-9 and TRBJ2-2, reads DTGVSQNPRHKITKRGQNVTFRCDPISEHNRLYWYRQTLGQGPEFLTYFQNEAQLEKSRLLSDRFSAERPKGSFSTLEIQRTEQGDSAMYLCASLREPAGSNTGELFFGEGSRLTVL.

The V and J genes are TRBV7-8 and TRBJ2-7; 14 bases match TRBD2. The V and J ends lost 5 bases and 2 bases, in that order; junction bases with no gene match: 14. This CDR3 region has 19 residues. Germline V gene sequence: CDR1 SGHVS, CDR2 FQNEAQ. The DNA for the CDR3 is TGTGCCAGCAGCCCAAGACCCGGGACTAGCGGGAGATCAGCCTACGAGCAGTACTTC. This gives the protein CASSPRPGTSGRSAYEQYF.

The chain links TRBV27 to TRBJ2-7, with 10 bases aligning to TRBD2. Trimming cost V 5 bases and J 2 bases; bases outside gene matches: 9. The germline CDR1 and CDR2 sequences are MNHEY and SMNVEV (reference sequence). This CDR3 is 16 amino acids long. In DNA form, the CDR3 reads TGTGCCAGCAGTATCGCCGGGACTAGCGTCACCTACGAGCAGTACTTC. Translating it yields CASSIAGTSVTYEQYF.

The chain employs TRBV29-1 and TRBJ1-5; D is possibly TRBD1 (6 bases). CDR1 and CDR2 from the germline V gene are SQVTM and ANQGSEA. This CDR3 contains 12 residues. V shed 7 bases and J shed 7 bases, with 14 bases lying between them. CDR3 coding DNA: TGCAGCGCAGCACAGGGTAACCAGCCCCAGCATTTT. Its protein is CSAAQGNQPQHF.

The chain recombines TRBV10-2 with TRBJ2-3; 8 bases fit TRBD2. V gave up 5 bases and J gave up 2 bases; unmatched junction bases: 3. The CDR3 is 14 residues long. The V gene's germline CDR1 is WSHSY and CDR2 SAAADI. Written as DNA, the CDR3 is TGCGCCAGCAGTTTAGCGGGGACCACAGATACGCAGTATTTT. Amino acids: CASSLAGTTDTQYF.

The CDR3 DNA reads TGTGCCAGTAGTATAGGGGCAGGGGGCACGCATGAGCAGTTCTTC. This sequence encodes CASSIGAGGTHEQFF. V gene TRBV19 combines with J gene TRBJ2-1; 8 bases line up with TRBD1. This CDR3 contains 15 residues. The germline V gene encodes CDR1 LNHDA and CDR2 SQIVND (reference sequence). V shed 1 base and J 8 bases; nucleotides not matched to a gene: 7.

The chain combines TRBV27 with TRBJ2-7; D gene unclear. Between the trimmed V and J ends, which lost 5 bases and 3 bases, there was a span of 11 bases. This CDR3 is 13 amino acids long. Germline CDR1 is MNHEY and CDR2 is SMNVEV (reference sequence). In DNA form, the CDR3 reads TGTGCCAGCAGTAGGGCCAGGAGCTACGAGCAGTACTTC. Residues: CASSRARSYEQYF.

This sequence joins TRBV7-9 and TRBJ1-2; D gene uncertain. This CDR3 is built from 13 residues. The ends were cut back, 1 base at V and 7 bases at J, with 10 bases in the middle. Germline CDR1 reads SEHNR; CDR2 reads FQNEAQ (reference sequence). CDR3 sequence reads: CASSLGVFGGYTF. CDR3 bases: TGTGCCAGCAGCTTAGGCGTCTTCGGTGGCTACACCTTC.

The J gene is TRBJ2-1, the V gene TRBV7-3; D not resolved. The CDR3 has 13 residues. The germline gives CDR1 SGHTA, CDR2 FQGTGA. V lost 3 bases and J lost 7, with 10 bases in between. The CDR3 here is CASSFPPQNEQFF. The DNA of the CDR3 is TGTGCCAGCAGCTTTCCCCCACAGAATGAGCAGTTCTTC. Filled out from reference TRBV7-3 and TRBJ2-1, the complete variable domain reads GAGVSQTPSNKVTEKGKYVELRCDPISGHTALYWYRQSLGQGPEFLIYFQGTGAADDSGLPNDRFFAVRPEGSVSTLKIQRTERGDSAVYLCASSFPPQNEQFFGPGTRLTVL.

The sample holds one count of this clone. The chain is built from TRBV5-1 and TRBJ2-3; 8 bases line up with TRBD2. The CDR3 totals 16 residues. The germline CDR1 and CDR2 sequences are SGHRS and YFSETQ. V was clipped by 2 bases and J by 3 bases; unmatched bases: 8. The CDR3 DNA reads as TGCGCCAGCAGCTTAGGACTAGCTGGTTTGACAGATACGCAGTATTTT. It is translated as CASSLGLAGLTDTQYF.

The rearrangement uses TRBV2 and TRBJ2-5, with 9 nucleotides matching TRBD1. The CDR3 length is 13 residues. Germline V gene data show CDR1 as SNHLY and CDR2 as FYNNEI. The V segment lost 8 bases and the J segment 5 bases; nucleotides outside the gene matches: 6. DNA of the CDR3: TGTGCCAGCGGGGACAGGGCCTATGAGACCCAGTACTTC. This codes for CASGDRAYETQYF.

The CDR3 nucleotides are TGTGCCAGCAGCCGCCGGGACAGGTCCCCCCGTCAGGTTACGCAGTATTTT. As protein: CASSRRDRSPRQVTQYF. The V gene is TRBV7-9, the J gene TRBJ2-3; 8 bases fit TRBD1. In germline, CDR1 is SEHNR, CDR2 FQNEAQ (reference sequence). The CDR3 has 17 residues. V was clipped by 5 bases and J by 8 bases; unmatched bases: 18.

Notes on this clone: The same CDR3 arises from other DNA sequences in this sample as well. The J gene is TRBJ1-5, the V gene TRBV5-6; D call uncertain. The germline CDR1 and CDR2 sequences are SGHDT and YYEEEE. The CDR3 covers 13 residues. Trimming pared 4 bases from V and 1 base from J, leaving 6 bases between. The CDR3 is CASSLGSNQPQHF. As DNA, the CDR3 is TGTGCCAGCAGCCTGGGGAGCAATCAGCCCCAGCATTTT.

The chain combines TRBV7-8 with TRBJ2-1; the D gene could be TRBD1 or TRBD2 (5 bases each). This CDR3 is built from 13 residues. Germline CDR1 reads SGHVS; CDR2 reads FQNEAQ. The V end was cut by 5 bases, the J end by 9 bases, with 14 bases between. The CDR3 reads CASSVYPGSEQFF. The CDR3 DNA follows: TGTGCCAGCAGCGTATACCCAGGGAGTGAGCAGTTCTTC. Variable domain in full (rest from reference TRBV7-8 and TRBJ2-1): GAGVSQSPRYKVAKRGQDVALRCDPISGHVSLFWYQQALGQGPEFLTYFQNEAQLDKSGLPSDRFFAERPEGSVSTLKIQRTQQEDSAVYLCASSVYPGSEQFFGPGTRLTVL.

The chain uses TRBV7-9 and TRBJ2-1; 10 positions agree with TRBD2. CDR3 size: 18 residues. In germline, CDR1 is SEHNR, CDR2 FQNEAQ (reference sequence). With V trimmed by 1 base and J by 10 bases, 16 bases remained unmatched. In DNA form, the CDR3 reads TGTGCCAGCAGCTTAGGGGAGCTAGCGGGAGCCCCAATCCGCGAGCAGTTCTTC. It yields the protein CASSLGELAGAPIREQFF. The variable domain in full, with the rest retrieved from reference TRBV7-9 and TRBJ2-1, is DTGVSQNPRHKITKRGQNVTFRCDPISEHNRLYWYRQTLGQGPEFLTYFQNEAQLEKSRLLSDRFSAERPKGSFSTLEIQRTEQGDSAMYLCASSLGELAGAPIREQFFGPGTRLTVL.

CDR3 nucleotide sequence: TGTGCCAGTAGTCTCGGGACAGCCGTCGGCTATGGCTACACCTTC. The encoded protein is CASSLGTAVGYGYTF. This sequence joins TRBV19 and TRBJ1-2; 7 bases agree with TRBD1. The germline V gene has CDR1 LNHDA and CDR2 SQIVND (reference sequence). This CDR3 is 15 amino acids long. V lost 5 bases, J lost 4 bases, and 10 bases stayed unmatched.

As concerns this clone: A junction end diverges from the germline sequence, so it may reflect a read error. The chain uses TRBV7-8 and TRBJ2-7, with D possibly TRBD2 on 6 matching bases. CDR1 is SGHVS, CDR2 FQNEAQ, per germline. The CDR3 consists of 15 residues. CDR3 nucleotide sequence: TGTGCCAGCAGCTTAGACGCACCACCCTTCGTTAGCGGCGACTTC. This translates into CASSLDAPPFVSGDF.